The 14 T cell receptor beta chains below all came from one sample that was sequenced in a study of blood T cell repertoires in COVID-19. Repertoires were generated with immunoSEQ multiplex PCR, while TCRdb's copy carries only in-frame clones and drops some. Here the sample spans around 160,000 clones, approximately 80% being singletons. Material for sequencing was PBMCs or T cells enriched from blood (not recorded which). All receptors derive from a woman aged 55 to 70 who had recovered from COVID-19.

This clone appeared once. The chain joins TRBV27 to TRBJ1-1, with a weak D call TRBD1 (5 bases). This CDR3 has 14 amino acids. Germline V lookup: CDR1 MNHEY, CDR2 SMNVEV (reference sequence). Between the trimmed V and J ends, which lost 4 bases and 0 bases, there was a span of 9 bases. Here the CDR3 reads CASSSTVLNTEAFF. The CDR3 nucleotides read TGTGCCAGCAGTTCGACAGTTCTGAACACTGAAGCTTTCTTT.

The genes are TRBV11-2 and TRBJ2-7, with a weak D call TRBD1 (6 bases). Germline V lookup: CDR1 SGHAT, CDR2 FQNNGV. With 5 bases removed from V and 6 bases from J, the gap between germline ends came to 17 bases. This CDR3 is 14 amino acids long. Here the CDR3 reads CASSGVRGSGEQYF. Written as DNA, the CDR3 is TGTGCCAGCAGCGGAGTGAGGGGGTCCGGCGAGCAGTACTTC.

In its sample, this clone was seen once. The chain couples TRBV5-1 to TRBJ2-7, with 8 bases matching TRBD1. Germline V CDR1 and CDR2: SGHRS, YFSETQ. The CDR3 contains 15 residues. V lost 4 bases, J lost 2 bases, and 8 bases stayed unmatched. The CDR3 region has the DNA TGCGCCAGCAGCCTATGGACAGGGACCCCCTACGAGCAGTACTTC. The encoded protein is CASSLWTGTPYEQYF.

The chain has TRBV5-1 and TRBJ2-7; 7 positions agree with TRBD1. This CDR3 is built from 17 residues. V lost 4 bases, J lost 5 bases, and 18 bases stayed unmatched. Germline V gene lookup returns CDR1 SGHRS and CDR2 YFSETQ. The CDR3 reads CASSDGGWAGGIDEQYF. The DNA of the CDR3 is TGCGCCAGCAGCGATGGAGGATGGGCAGGGGGTATCGACGAGCAGTACTTC.

The sample holds one count of this clone. The V call is TRBV5-1, the J call TRBJ1-1; 8 nucleotides agree with TRBD1. With 6 bases clipped from V and 5 bases from J, the junction kept 9 bases outside the gene matches. CDR3 length: 14 amino acids. Germline CDR1 and CDR2: SGHRS and YFSETQ. CDR3: CASTGGQGGTEAFF. The CDR3 nucleotides are TGCGCCAGCACGGGCGGACAGGGTGGAACTGAAGCTTTCTTT. The full variable domain, rest sourced from reference TRBV5-1 and TRBJ1-1, is KAGVTQTPRYLIKTRGQQVTLSCSPISGHRSVSWYQQTPGQGLQFLFEYFSETQRNKGNFPGRFSGRQFSNSRSEMNVSTLELGDSALYLCASTGGQGGTEAFFGQGTRLTVV.

This clone was counted a few times. The chain uses TRBV7-9 and TRBJ2-4; 8 nucleotides agree with TRBD2. Germline CDR1 SEHNR, CDR2 FQNEAQ (reference sequence). CDR3 length equals 15 residues. Trimming removed 5 bases from V and 9 bases from J; junction bases left unmatched: 12. CDR3: CASSPPGGNFGIQYF. The CDR3 DNA follows: TGTGCCAGCAGCCCCCCGGGGGGGAATTTCGGCATTCAGTACTTC.

The J gene is TRBJ2-5, the V gene TRBV24-1; D is possibly TRBD2 (6 bases). The V end was cut by 7 bases, the J end by 5 bases, with 16 bases between. From germline, CDR1 is KGHDR and CDR2 SFDVKD. The CDR3 totals 14 residues. This CDR3 is CATSPGGVGETQYF. As DNA, the CDR3 is TGTGCCACCAGCCCTGGCGGGGTCGGGGAGACCCAGTACTTC.

The chain combines TRBV6-5 with TRBJ2-7; 9 bases line up with TRBD1. After removal of 2 bases from V and 2 bases from J, the junction contained 4 bases not matched to a gene. CDR1 and CDR2 from the germline V gene are MNHEY and SVGAGI. This CDR3 comprises 15 residues. CDR3 nucleotide sequence: TGTGCCAGCAGTTACAAGGGACAGGGACCCTACGAGCAGTACTTC. Protein: CASSYKGQGPYEQYF.

J is TRBJ2-7 and V is TRBV5-8, with 7 positions matching TRBD1. The CDR3 contains 14 residues. Germline-derived CDR1 and CDR2 are SGHTS and YDEGEE. Unmatched junction bases numbered 8, after V lost 2 bases and J lost 6 bases. CDR3 sequence (DNA): TGTGCCAGCAGCTTTAACAGGGGAGCGATCGAGCAGTACTTC. Protein sequence: CASSFNRGAIEQYF.

The rearrangement joins TRBV18 to TRBJ1-1; 7 bases align to TRBD1. Trimming at V came to 3 bases and at J to 4 bases, leaving 11 bases not matched to a gene. Germline V gene lookup returns CDR1 KGHSH and CDR2 LQKENI. The CDR3 is 16 residues long. CDR3 residues: CASSPKTGRYGTEAFF. CDR3 nucleotide sequence: TGTGCCAGCTCACCTAAGACAGGGAGGTATGGCACTGAAGCTTTCTTT. Looking up the rest from reference TRBV18 and TRBJ1-1 gives the full variable domain: NAGVMQNPRHLVRRRGQEARLRCSPMKGHSHVYWYRQLPEEGLKFMVYLQKENIIDESGMPKERFSAEFPKEGPSILRIQQVVRGDSAAYFCASSPKTGRYGTEAFFGQGTRLTVV.

The chain uses TRBV7-9 and TRBJ2-1, with TRBD2 identical over 13 bases. V was clipped by 4 bases and J by 9 bases; unmatched bases: 3. The CDR3 has 14 amino acids. From germline, CDR1 is SEHNR and CDR2 FQNEAQ (reference sequence). This CDR3 reads CASSSLAGGPEQFF. CDR3 in DNA: TGTGCCAGCAGCTCACTAGCGGGGGGGCCTGAGCAGTTCTTC.

The V gene is TRBV3-1 (or the pseudogene TRBV3-2), the J gene TRBJ1-6; D unresolved. Germline V gene lookup returns CDR1 LGHDT and CDR2 YNNKEL (reference sequence). V was clipped by 2 bases and J by 5 bases, with 10 bases between them. This CDR3 region has 15 residues. CDR3 nucleotide sequence: TGTGCCAGCAGCCAACGGGAGACCAATAATTCACCCCTCCACTTT. This gives the protein CASSQRETNNSPLHF.

V usage is TRBV3-1 (or the pseudogene TRBV3-2) and J usage is TRBJ2-7; TRBD2 matches at 8 bases. Germline values: CDR1 LGHDT, CDR2 YNNKEL (reference sequence). V shed 4 bases, J shed 7 bases, and the junction held 9 bases outside the gene matches. This CDR3 comprises 14 residues. CDR3 in amino acids: CASSPTSGPWEQYF. In DNA form, the CDR3 reads TGTGCCAGCAGCCCTACTAGCGGTCCCTGGGAGCAGTACTTC.

The V and J genes are TRBV18 and TRBJ2-5; TRBD2 matches 8 bases. CDR1 is KGHSH, CDR2 LQKENI, per germline. After removal of 5 bases from V and 5 bases from J, the junction contained 7 bases not matched to a gene. There are 14 residues in the CDR3. CDR3 nucleotide sequence: TGTGCCAGCTCAGAGCGGCGGGGGGAGGAGACCCAGTACTTC. Translated, it gives CASSERRGEETQYF. Variable domain in full (rest from reference TRBV18 and TRBJ2-5): NAGVMQNPRHLVRRRGQEARLRCSPMKGHSHVYWYRQLPEEGLKFMVYLQKENIIDESGMPKERFSAEFPKEGPSILRIQQVVRGDSAAYFCASSERRGEETQYFGPGTRLLVL.